The rows below give T cell receptor beta chains drawn from one sample of a study of metastatic and nonmetastatic thyroid tumors. TCRdb reprocessed the PCR reads via MiXCR. The sample records 45,000 to 50,000 clones, approximately 24% being singletons. The sequenced sample was blood. The receptors were sampled from a male donor with papillary thyroid cancer or a benign thyroid nodule (not recorded which). Some clones in this sample may be carry-over from other donors' samples. CDR3s leave out the opening cysteine and the closing phenylalanine or tryptophan. Not every row has a clone size; where given, it reads once, few, many or a size class.

>few|TRBV7-8|TRBJ1-1
ASSGLVKGTGKNTEAF
>many|TRBV5-1|TRBJ2-1
ASSSWEYNEQF
>NA|TRBV4-2|TRBJ2-7
ASSQDPGSSYEQY
>NA|TRBV20-1|TRBJ2-7
SASAEAGGGGYEQY
>many|TRBV5-1|TRBJ2-7
ASSGRTSGSYEQY
>NA|TRBV28|TRBJ2-7
ASSFVGQGNYEQY
>medium-sized|TRBV6-1|TRBJ2-7
ASSTAGMAAYEQY
>many|TRBV5-1|TRBJ2-2
ASSFGTGWNTGELF
>many|TRBV7-9|TRBJ2-7
ASSSIDSLSYEQY
>NA|TRBV18|TRBJ2-1
ASSPSGVVEDEQF
>many|TRBV5-1|TRBJ2-7
ASSLGGGEAYEQY
>NA|TRBV28|TRBJ1-1
ASSLATAEAF
>many|TRBV6-1|TRBJ1-4
ASGGQGGEKLF
>NA|TRBV19|TRBJ1-5
ASTIQGNQPQH
>NA|TRBV7-8|TRBJ1-2
ASSPDGNYGYT
>many|TRBV28|TRBJ2-5
ASSLTGSETQY
>few|TRBV28|TRBJ2-7
ASSLLVGSLY
>many|TRBV12-3/TRBV12-4|TRBJ1-3
ASWVGETGNTIY
>NA|TRBV27|TRBJ1-1
ASSLGYPTEAF
>few|TRBV20-1|TRBJ2-7
SARVTGQPYEQY
>many|TRBV10-3|TRBJ2-5
AISESVQGGETQY
>NA|TRBV11-3|TRBJ2-7
ASSFVSGTEQY
>NA|TRBV6-2/TRBV6-3|TRBJ2-7
ASSSQLAGGSEQY
>many|TRBV6-1|TRBJ2-3
ASSSDPSGTDTQY
>many|TRBV9|TRBJ1-2
ASSVGQSYGYT
>NA|TRBV10-1|TRBJ1-1
ASSESVDNRNTEAF
>NA|TRBV5-6|TRBJ1-2
ASSLIVGGRYGYT
>few|TRBV20-1|TRBJ1-5
SARVRGGGNQPQH
>many|TRBV7-2|TRBJ2-5
ASSHTSGSGRETQY
>NA|TRBV2|TRBJ2-5
ASSERAGGVETGY
>NA|TRBV5-1|TRBJ1-6
ASRISPGQGYSPLH
>many|TRBV4-1|TRBJ2-7
ASSNGQEQY
>medium-sized|TRBV6-1|TRBJ1-5
ASSEGWGLGQPQH
>NA|TRBV5-6|TRBJ2-7
ASSPEGSSYEQY
>many|TRBV28|TRBJ1-6
ASTETQTVVWGSPLH
>NA|TRBV7-2|TRBJ2-7
ASSLAVSYEQY
>many|TRBV28|TRBJ2-7
ASSRGSPYEQY
>few|TRBV19|TRBJ2-1
ACSSVLAGVNEQF
>few|TRBV5-8|TRBJ1-2
ASRVDTNYGYT
>NA|TRBV28|TRBJ2-2
ASIPGPTNTGELF
>many|TRBV19|TRBJ1-5
ASSSGYNQPQH
>NA|TRBV19|TRBJ2-7
ASSIARDSYEQY
>few|TRBV6-2/TRBV6-3|TRBJ2-1
ASRGSGSSNEQF
>NA|TRBV7-3|TRBJ2-3
AISLGSAYTQY
>many|TRBV6-1|TRBJ2-1
ASRRTFNNEQF
>many|TRBV5-1|TRBJ2-1
ASSLGLARSYNEQF
>few|TRBV15|TRBJ1-4
ATSWGQARGNEKLF
>NA|TRBV15|TRBJ1-5
ATSRGGTGGREPQH
>many|TRBV29-1|TRBJ2-2
SVAERDTGELF
>many|TRBV29-1|TRBJ2-2
SVGYAGELF
>few|TRBV27|TRBJ1-2
ASSLYGDRFYGYT